This T cell receptor beta chain was sequenced in a study of T cells expressing NK-cell markers. Looking at the study overall: In sorted CD3+CD56+NKG2C+, CD3+CD56+NKG2C- and CD3+CD56-NKG2C+ T cells, TCR beta repertoires were obtained. The eight sequenced donors comprised seven who were HCMV-seropositive and one who was seronegative.

TCRdb processed the 5' RACE reads again and assigns one entry to each CDR3 protein, with no DNA. The specimen's table records a few hundred thousand distinct CDR3 sequences. A word on this clonotype: The antigen is unknown.

Study-level findings and limits: It remained uncertain whether the expanded NKG2C+ T cell clones were specific for HCMV antigens.

Germline CDR1 and CDR2: MDHEN and SYDVKM. This CDR3 region has 15 residues. This TCR derives from a man aged 18 to 70 in good health. Sequenced material: blood T cells: a sorted CD56 or NKG2C T cell subset, CD4+ or CD8+ T cells, or bulk PBMC T cells (not recorded which). This chain links TRBV28 with TRBJ2-1; without DNA, the TCRdb call of TRBD2 cannot be checked. The CDR3 spells CASSASGGIYNEQFF. The entire variable domain, with the rest obtained from reference TRBV28 and TRBJ2-1, is as follows: DVKVTQSSRYLVKRTGEKVFLECVQDMDHENMFWYRQDPGLGLRLIYFSYDVKMKEKGDIPEGYSVSREKKERFSLILESASTNQTSMYLCASSASGGIYNEQFFGPGTRLTVL.